What follows are 17 T cell receptor beta chains derived from one specimen sequenced in a study of blood T cells in healthy people across ages. PCR was performed a second time for about 7 to 12 cycles using a sample-barcoded 5' primer and a J-beta primer mix. Each CDR3 protein gets one entry after TCRdb re-called the 5' RACE reads with MiXCR. Among 1,800,000 or so distinct CDR3 sequences listed, roughly two fifths were seen once. The sample was blood. These receptors came from a human donor in good health.

A remark on this clonotype: One end of the junction does not line up with germline, which may come from a read error. The rearrangement links TRBV2 to TRBJ2-7, with 9 bases that match TRBD2. CDR1 and CDR2 (germline): SNHLY, FYNNEI. The CDR3 is 17 residues long. CDR3 residues: CACRGEPSGEAIYEQYF. The DNA for the CDR3 is TGTGCCTGCAGGGGGGAACCTAGCGGGGAGGCGATCTACGAGCAGTACTTC.

This clonotype was seen a few times. The rearrangement joins TRBV5-1 to TRBJ1-1; D gene unclear. From germline, CDR1 is SGHRS and CDR2 YFSETQ. V dropped 4 bases and J dropped 7 bases, with 17 bases sitting between them. CDR3 length equals 14 residues. The chain's CDR3 is CASSPDAGFYEAFF. In DNA form, the CDR3 reads TGCGCCAGCAGCCCGGACGCCGGATTCTATGAAGCTTTCTTT.

CDR3 coding DNA: TGTGCCAGCAGCTTGACGGTTTTTGGCTACACCTTC. Its protein is CASSLTVFGYTF. The J gene is TRBJ1-2, the V gene TRBV7-9; D unclear. With 3 bases removed from V and 7 bases from J, the gap between germline ends came to 9 bases. Germline V gene lookup returns CDR1 SEHNR and CDR2 FQNEAQ (reference sequence). The CDR3 loop spans 12 amino acids.

This clonotype turned up a few times. The rearrangement joins TRBV25-1 to TRBJ2-1; D is unclear. The CDR3 spans 12 residues. Germline assignment: CDR1 MGHDK and CDR2 SYGVNS. V was trimmed by 3 bases and J by 8 bases, leaving 8 bases between them. CDR3 sequence: CASSDSLHEQFF. CDR3 DNA: TGTGCCAGCAGTGACAGCCTCCATGAGCAGTTCTTC.

The V call is TRBV20-1, the J call TRBJ1-1; unclear D gene. The V and J ends lost 6 bases and 0 bases respectively, with 14 bases between them. The CDR3 is 14 residues long. Germline CDR1 and CDR2: DFQATT and SNEGSKA (reference sequence). The CDR3 region has the DNA TGCAGTGCGCTTCGGGGAAATATGAACACTGAAGCTTTCTTT. This codes for CSALRGNMNTEAFF.

This clonotype has a handful of counts. This chain uses TRBV12-3 or TRBV12-4 with TRBJ2-7, with 10 bases that match TRBD1. V lost 6 bases and J lost 0; bases outside the gene matches: 5. The CDR3 runs 15 residues. The CDR3 nucleotides are TGTGCCAGCAGCCACGGACAGGGGGGCTCCTACGAGCAGTACTTC. Translating it yields CASSHGQGGSYEQYF.

This clonotype has a handful of counts. The rearrangement uses TRBV28 and TRBJ1-2; D remains unclear. Germline assignment: CDR1 MDHEN and CDR2 SYDVKM. With 4 bases removed from V and 8 bases from J, the gap between germline ends came to 17 bases. This CDR3 contains 14 residues. Here the CDR3 reads CASSWPLSLEGYTF. In DNA, the CDR3 is TGTGCCAGCAGTTGGCCCTTAAGCTTAGAGGGCTACACCTTC.

V gene TRBV7-2 combines with J gene TRBJ1-4, with unresolved D. CDR3 size: 14 residues. V lost 3 bases and J lost 0, with 5 bases in between. Germline lookup yields CDR1 SGHTA and CDR2 FQGNSA. CDR3 bases: TGTGCCAGCAGCTTTACTGCAACTAATGAAAAACTGTTTTTT. This translates into CASSFTATNEKLFF.

The rearrangement links TRBV3-1 to TRBJ2-1; weak D call: TRBD2 (5 bases). Trimming pared 0 bases from V and 12 bases from J, leaving 18 bases between. The CDR3 spans 15 residues. Germline CDR1 reads LGHDT; CDR2 reads YNNKEL (reference sequence). CDR3 region: CASSQDWQGPGWQFF. The CDR3 DNA follows: TGTGCCAGCAGCCAAGATTGGCAAGGACCGGGATGGCAGTTCTTC.

The chain couples TRBV20-1 to TRBJ1-2; the D is unclear. This CDR3 has 15 residues. Trimming left V 3 bases short and J 0 bases short, with 14 bases between. Per the germline V gene, CDR1 is DFQATT and CDR2 is SNEGSKA (reference sequence). This CDR3 reads CSARAQRGANYGYTF. CDR3 coding DNA: TGCAGTGCTAGGGCCCAACGCGGAGCTAACTATGGCTACACCTTC.

This clonotype was seen a few times. The CDR3 sequence is CASSPFSLSSYNEQFF. CDR3 nucleotide sequence: TGTGCCAGCAGCCCCTTTTCTCTTAGCTCCTACAATGAGCAGTTCTTC. The V call is TRBV7-6, the J call TRBJ2-1; D uncertain. Germline V gives CDR1 SGHVS, CDR2 FNYEAQ. The CDR3 has 16 residues. V was pared by 5 bases and J by 0 bases, with 14 bases between.

The chain combines TRBV20-1 with TRBJ2-7; D gene ambiguous. The germline V gene has CDR1 DFQATT and CDR2 SNEGSKA (reference sequence). Trimming took off 1 base at V and 3 bases at J, with 13 bases between the two ends. The CDR3 sequence is 14 residues long. The CDR3 is CSARATEIYYEQYF. CDR3 in DNA: TGCAGTGCTAGAGCAACAGAGATTTACTACGAGCAGTACTTC.

The genes are TRBV5-1 and TRBJ2-4, with 12 positions matching TRBD2. V dropped 6 bases and J dropped 13; count of bases not matched to a gene: 11. The CDR3 sequence is 14 residues long. Germline assignment: CDR1 SGHRS and CDR2 YFSETQ. This chain's CDR3 is CASKPGLAGRKQYF. CDR3 DNA sequence: TGCGCCAGCAAGCCAGGACTAGCGGGGCGGAAGCAGTACTTC.

This clonotype was observed a few times. V is TRBV4-2 and J is TRBJ1-2; unclear D gene. This CDR3 has 14 amino acids. Per the germline V gene, CDR1 is LGHNA and CDR2 is YNFKEQ. Trimming took 0 bases from V and 4 from J, leaving 9 bases between them. In DNA, the CDR3 is TGTGCCAGCAGCCAAGAAGCAGATGCCTATGGCTACACCTTC. Protein sequence: CASSQEADAYGYTF.

This chain links TRBV14 with TRBJ2-1; 9 bases are shared with TRBD2. This CDR3 has 17 residues. Germline V lookup: CDR1 SGHDN, CDR2 FVKESK. V was clipped by 0 bases and J by 5 bases; unmatched bases: 8. CDR3 sequence (DNA): TGTGCCAGCAGCCAAGAGGCGGGGGGGCCAAGGGACAATGAGCAGTTCTTC. Amino acid sequence: CASSQEAGGPRDNEQFF. Supplemented by reference TRBV14 and TRBJ2-1, the full variable domain reads EAGVTQFPSHSVIEKGQTVTLRCDPISGHDNLYWYRRVMGKEIKFLLHFVKESKQDESGMPNNRFLAERTGGTYSTLKVQPAELEDSGVYFCASSQEAGGPRDNEQFFGPGTRLTVL.

This sequence joins TRBV5-6 and TRBJ1-2, with a weak D call TRBD1 (5 bases). The CDR3 is 14 residues long. Germline CDR1 reads SGHDT; CDR2 reads YYEEEE. V was cut by 0 bases and J by 7 bases, with 13 bases left in between. CDR3 in DNA: TGTGCCAGCAGCTTGGGGCAGCCCGGGGGTGGCTACACCTTC. Its translation is CASSLGQPGGGYTF. The variable domain in full, with the rest retrieved from reference TRBV5-6 and TRBJ1-2, is DAGVTQSPTHLIKTRGQQVTLRCSPKSGHDTVSWYQQALGQGPQFIFQYYEEEERQRGNFPDRFSGHQFPNYSSELNVNALLLGDSALYLCASSLGQPGGGYTFGSGTRLTVV.

A few counts support this clonotype. The chain is built from TRBV7-9 and TRBJ1-3, with D unresolved. V lost 3 bases, J lost 4 bases, and 7 bases lay in between. This CDR3 has 13 amino acids. The germline V gene has CDR1 SEHNR and CDR2 FQNEAQ (reference sequence). The chain's CDR3 is CASSFGRGNTIYF. Written as DNA, the CDR3 is TGTGCCAGCAGCTTTGGCAGGGGAAACACCATATATTTT.